What follows are 28 T cell receptor beta chains derived from one specimen sequenced in a study of cytomegalovirus exposure and HLA in healthy donors. Profiling relied on immunoSEQ multiplex PCR, and the TCRdb table lists in-frame clones only, not all of them. The data hold 200,000 or so clones, with about four fifths observed a single time. The sample consisted of PBMCs. These receptors all come from a man aged 18-30 years in good health and CMV-seropositive.

Only a few counts were recorded for this clone. The chain combines TRBV4-3 with TRBJ2-2; 9 nucleotides align to TRBD1. This CDR3 spans 16 amino acids. J lost 3 bases, V lost 1 base, and 3 bases had no gene match. CDR1 LGHNA and CDR2 YSLEER come from the germline V gene. The CDR3 protein is CASSQVWTGDTGELFF. In DNA, the CDR3 is TGCGCCAGCAGCCAAGTTTGGACAGGGGACACCGGGGAGCTGTTTTTT.

The CDR3 nucleotides are TGTGCCAGCAGCTTTTTCGGGACAGGTAGCTCCTACAATGAGCAGTTCTTC. Its translation: CASSFFGTGSSYNEQFF. The chain combines TRBV7-2 with TRBJ2-1, with 8 bases identical to TRBD1. CDR1 is SGHTA, CDR2 FQGNSA, per germline. The CDR3 contains 17 residues. V lost 3 bases and J lost 0; bases outside the gene matches: 7.

This clone occurred once. This rearrangement joins TRBV29-1 to TRBJ1-2; 10 bases align to TRBD1. The junction had 4 bases not matched to a gene; V was cut back by 6 bases and J by 3 bases. CDR1 and CDR2 (germline): SQVTM, ANQGSEA. This CDR3 has 13 amino acids. The CDR3 bases are TGCAGCGTCGGACAGGGGGTGGACTATGGCTACACCTTC. This codes for CSVGQGVDYGYTF.

V usage is TRBV28 and J usage is TRBJ1-2; 8 bases line up with TRBD1. This CDR3 has 16 amino acids. Germline V gene sequence: CDR1 MDHEN, CDR2 SYDVKM. V shed 2 bases and J 3 bases; nucleotides not matched to a gene: 8. CDR3 DNA: TGTGCCAGCAGTTTACCACCCGGGACAGGTCACTATGGCTACACCTTC. This gives the protein CASSLPPGTGHYGYTF.

The chain couples TRBV9 to TRBJ2-2; D might be TRBD1 (7 bases). The length of the CDR3 is 18 residues. Germline assignment: CDR1 SGDLS and CDR2 YYNGEE. Trimming left V 0 bases short and J 2 bases short, with 17 bases between. Here the CDR3 reads CASSVVGPRGVNTGELFF. As DNA, the CDR3 is TGTGCCAGCAGCGTAGTAGGCCCCAGGGGGGTTAACACCGGGGAGCTGTTTTTT.

This chain joins TRBV19 and TRBJ1-2; 8 bases agree with TRBD1. The J segment lost 3 bases and the V segment lost 4 bases, leaving 10 bases of the junction unmatched. Per the germline V gene, CDR1 is LNHDA and CDR2 is SQIVND (reference sequence). The CDR3 runs to 16 residues. CDR3 in DNA: TGTGCCAGTAGTACCCGCTCCAGGGGGCTCGACTATGGCTACACCTTC. Protein product: CASSTRSRGLDYGYTF.

This clone was seen only a few times. The J gene is TRBJ2-2, the V gene TRBV9; D possibly corresponds to TRBD1 (5 bases). The ends were cut back, 2 bases at V and 4 bases at J, with 18 bases in the middle. CDR1 and CDR2 from the germline V gene are SGDLS and YYNGEE. This CDR3 is built from 17 residues. CDR3 DNA: TGTGCCAGCAGCGTTGTCCCGGCAGGGTATAGCACCGGGGAGCTGTTTTTT. Its translation: CASSVVPAGYSTGELFF.

J is TRBJ2-7 and V is TRBV4-3, with 9 bases fitting TRBD1. J lost 3 bases, V lost 6 bases, and 9 bases had no gene match. Germline V gene lookup returns CDR1 LGHNA and CDR2 YSLEER. This CDR3 spans 15 amino acids. CDR3 protein: CASSPGQGVFYEQYF. CDR3 DNA: TGCGCCAGCAGTCCGGGACAGGGAGTGTTCTACGAGCAGTACTTC.

The chain joins TRBV7-2 to TRBJ2-7, with D possibly being TRBD2 (6 bases). Trimming stripped 1 base from V and 10 bases from J, with 14 bases between. This CDR3 has 13 residues. From germline, CDR1 is SGHTA and CDR2 FQGNSA. In DNA form, the CDR3 reads TGTGCCAGCAGCTTAGGGAGGGACGCCGTCCAGTACTTC. This encodes CASSLGRDAVQYF.

This rearrangement joins TRBV6-1 to TRBJ2-5; 12 bases are a match to TRBD1. CDR1 is MNHNS, CDR2 SASEGT, per germline. CDR3 size: 12 residues. J lost 5 bases, V lost 11 bases, and 3 bases had no gene match. The chain's CDR3 is CAGDRGLETQYF. The DNA for the CDR3 is TGTGCCGGGGACAGGGGGCTGGAGACCCAGTACTTC.

This clone was seen only a few times. The rearrangement joins TRBV19 to TRBJ2-1, with 9 bases matching TRBD2. Germline loops: CDR1 LNHDA, CDR2 SQIVND (reference sequence). This CDR3 is 15 amino acids long. V lost 5 bases and J lost 3; bases outside the gene matches: 5. CDR3 in amino acids: CASSRLAGFYNEQFF. The CDR3 DNA is TGTGCCAGTAGTCGTCTAGCGGGATTCTACAATGAGCAGTTCTTC.

The chain has TRBV4-2 and TRBJ1-3; D remains unclear. Germline assignment: CDR1 LGHNA and CDR2 YNFKEQ. The V end lost 5 bases, the J end lost 3 bases, and 5 bases lay between the germline ends. The CDR3 spans 12 residues. The CDR3, as DNA: TGTGCCAGCAGCTTCCTTGGAAACACCATATATTTT. Translation gives CASSFLGNTIYF.

The chain is built from TRBV6-5 and TRBJ2-2; 8 nucleotides align to TRBD2. There are 16 residues in the CDR3. The V segment lost 2 bases and the J segment 4 bases; nucleotides outside the gene matches: 6. Germline CDR1 is MNHEY and CDR2 is SVGAGI. The CDR3 reads CASSYSGGAGTGELFF. The CDR3, as DNA: TGTGCCAGCAGTTACAGCGGGGGAGCTGGCACCGGGGAGCTGTTTTTT.

V usage is TRBV6-5 and J usage is TRBJ1-1; possible D gene TRBD1, 6 bases. CDR3 size: 15 residues. Trimming stripped 6 bases from V and 0 bases from J, with 14 bases between. Per the germline V gene, CDR1 is MNHEY and CDR2 is SVGAGI. The CDR3 nucleotides read TGTGCCAGCAGCTTCCGAGGACAGATGAACACTGAAGCTTTCTTT. Protein sequence: CASSFRGQMNTEAFF.

The chain links TRBV19 to TRBJ2-5; 9 bases are a match to TRBD1. The CDR3 is 15 residues long. V lost 7 bases and J lost 4; bases outside the gene matches: 10. CDR1 is LNHDA and CDR2 is SQIVND in the germline V gene (reference sequence). CDR3 sequence (DNA): TGTGCCAGTACCTCCGTACAGGGGGCGCGAGAGACCCAGTACTTC. Translated: CASTSVQGARETQYF.

The chain employs TRBV9 and TRBJ2-7, with 7 bases that match TRBD2. The germline gives CDR1 SGDLS, CDR2 YYNGEE. The trim removed 7 bases at V and 4 bases at J, leaving 5 bases unmatched. This CDR3 is built from 12 residues. Written as DNA, the CDR3 is TGTGCCAGCGGCCGGGAGGAGTACGAGCAGTACTTC. It specifies CASGREEYEQYF.

DNA for the CDR3: TGTGCCAGCTATCCGGCGGGAGGAACCTACAATGAGCAGTTCTTC. Protein product: CASYPAGGTYNEQFF. The V call is TRBV27, the J call TRBJ2-1; 8 bases match TRBD2. V shed 8 bases, J shed 2 bases, and the junction held 8 bases outside the gene matches. The CDR3 consists of 15 residues. Germline V lookup: CDR1 MNHEY, CDR2 SMNVEV (reference sequence).

This clone was recorded a few times. The rearrangement joins TRBV7-9 to TRBJ2-2; D gene ambiguous. In germline, CDR1 is SEHNR, CDR2 FQNEAQ (reference sequence). Trimming took off 5 bases at V and 0 bases at J, with 4 bases between the two ends. The CDR3 is 13 residues long. CDR3 DNA sequence: TGTGCCAGCAGCGACTCGAACACCGGGGAGCTGTTTTTT. This translates into CASSDSNTGELFF.

This chain joins TRBV21-1 and TRBJ2-7; the listed D gene, TRBD2, was not tested against the DNA. TRBV21-1 is termed a pseudogene. The CDR3 runs to 15 residues. Here the CDR3 reads CASSKKSGRTYEQYF. CDR3 in DNA: TGTGCCAGCAGCAAAAAAAGCGGGAGGACCTACGAGCAGTACTTC.

This clone was observed a few times. The V call is TRBV10-2, the J call TRBJ1-2; D remains unclear. Germline V gives CDR1 WSHSY, CDR2 SAAADI. The CDR3 has 13 amino acids. Deletions cut 2 bases from V and 4 bases from J, with 8 bases between. The CDR3 nucleotides are TGCGCCAGCAGTGAGATCGCCAGCTATGGCTACACCTTC. Translated: CASSEIASYGYTF.

The chain carries TRBV6-5 and TRBJ2-4; perhaps TRBD1 as D (5 bases). V was cut by 4 bases and J by 7 bases, with 20 bases left in between. Germline assignment: CDR1 MNHEY and CDR2 SVGAGI. This CDR3 has 16 residues. CDR3 in amino acids: CASSFNRQSLGNIQYF. The CDR3 DNA reads TGTGCCAGCAGTTTCAACCGACAGAGCTTGGGGAACATTCAGTACTTC.

The chain has TRBV5-1 and TRBJ2-2; no firm D call. V was trimmed by 0 bases and J by 0 bases, leaving 12 bases between them. The germline gives CDR1 SGHRS, CDR2 YFSETQ. This CDR3 is built from 17 residues. CDR3 coding DNA: TGCGCCAGCAGCTTGGGCCATGCACGGTCGAACACCGGGGAGCTGTTTTTT. Amino acid sequence: CASSLGHARSNTGELFF.

CDR3 sequence: CASRPQWGQKAFF. For the CDR3, the DNA is TGTGCCAGCAGGCCTCAGTGGGGCCAGAAAGCTTTCTTT. The rearrangement links TRBV2 to TRBJ1-1; possible D gene TRBD1, 5 bases. CDR1 and CDR2 from the germline V gene are SNHLY and FYNNEI. The germline V and J ends were trimmed by 6 bases and 9 bases, with 17 bases remaining between them. The CDR3 length is 13 residues.

The chain uses TRBV7-3 and TRBJ2-1, with 13 bases fitting TRBD2. V shed 3 bases, J shed 5 bases, and the junction held 4 bases outside the gene matches. The CDR3 covers 16 residues. Germline V gene lookup returns CDR1 SGHTA and CDR2 FQGTGA. The CDR3 DNA sequence: TGTGCCAGCAGCTTGACCGGGACTAGCGGGAACAATGAGCAGTTCTTC. Its protein product is CASSLTGTSGNNEQFF.

The chain carries TRBV13 and TRBJ2-1; 13 bases line up with TRBD2. Trimming at V came to 5 bases and at J to 3 bases, leaving 1 base not matched to a gene. Looked up from germline, CDR1 is PRHDT and CDR2 is FYEKMQ (reference sequence). The CDR3 spans 15 residues. The CDR3: CASSRLAGGYNEQFF. DNA of the CDR3: TGTGCCAGCAGCCGACTAGCGGGGGGCTACAATGAGCAGTTCTTC. Variable domain in full (rest from reference TRBV13 and TRBJ2-1): AAGVIQSPRHLIKEKRETATLKCYPIPRHDTVYWYQQGPGQDPQFLISFYEKMQSDKGSIPDRFSAQQFSDYHSELNMSSLELGDSALYFCASSRLAGGYNEQFFGPGTRLTVL.

The genes are TRBV28 and TRBJ2-7, with TRBD1 matching 10 bases. Trimming removed 2 bases from V and 6 bases from J; junction bases left unmatched: 7. Per germline, CDR1 MDHEN and CDR2 SYDVKM. CDR3 size: 15 residues. CDR3 in DNA: TGTGCCAGCAGTTTAGGGGGACAGGGGCGATCCGAGCAGTACTTC. It translates to CASSLGGQGRSEQYF.

The chain joins TRBV5-4 to TRBJ2-2, with TRBD2 matching over 7 bases. Germline assignment: CDR1 SGHNT and CDR2 YYREEE (reference sequence). The CDR3 length is 16 residues. After removal of 4 bases from V and 4 bases from J, the junction contained 10 bases not matched to a gene. The CDR3 nucleotides read TGTGCCAGCAGCCCCATTGGGGGAGGGGCCACCGGGGAGCTGTTTTTT. This encodes CASSPIGGGATGELFF. The full variable domain, its missing parts supplied by reference TRBV5-4 and TRBJ2-2, is ETGVTQSPTHLIKTRGQQVTLRCSSQSGHNTVSWYQQALGQGPQFIFQYYREEENGRGNFPPRFSGLQFPNYSSELNVNALELDDSALYLCASSPIGGGATGELFFGEGSRLTVL.

The chain combines TRBV7-6 with TRBJ2-3, with 12 bases aligning to TRBD2. This CDR3 has 16 amino acids. CDR1 is SGHVS and CDR2 is FNYEAQ in the germline V gene. The V segment lost 1 base and the J segment 4 bases; nucleotides outside the gene matches: 3. Written as DNA, the CDR3 is TGTGCCAGCAGCTTAGTCCCTAGCGGGAGGGCAGATACGCAGTATTTT. Residues: CASSLVPSGRADTQYF. Filled out from reference TRBV7-6 and TRBJ2-3, the complete variable domain reads GAGVSQSPRYKVTKRGQDVALRCDPISGHVSLYWYRQALGQGPEFLTYFNYEAQQDKSGLPNDRFSAERPEGSISTLTIQRTEQRDSAMYRCASSLVPSGRADTQYFGPGTRLTVL.